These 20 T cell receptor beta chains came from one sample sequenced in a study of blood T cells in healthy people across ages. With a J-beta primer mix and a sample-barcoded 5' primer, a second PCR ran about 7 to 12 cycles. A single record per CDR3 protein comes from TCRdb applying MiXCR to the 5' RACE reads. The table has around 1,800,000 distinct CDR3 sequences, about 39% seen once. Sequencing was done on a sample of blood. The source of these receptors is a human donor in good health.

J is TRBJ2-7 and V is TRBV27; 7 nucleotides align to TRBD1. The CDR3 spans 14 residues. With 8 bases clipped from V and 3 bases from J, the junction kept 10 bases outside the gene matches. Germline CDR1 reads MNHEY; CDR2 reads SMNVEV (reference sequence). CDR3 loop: CASAFGRGNYEQYF. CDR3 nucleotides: TGTGCCAGCGCCTTTGGCAGGGGGAACTACGAGCAGTACTTC.

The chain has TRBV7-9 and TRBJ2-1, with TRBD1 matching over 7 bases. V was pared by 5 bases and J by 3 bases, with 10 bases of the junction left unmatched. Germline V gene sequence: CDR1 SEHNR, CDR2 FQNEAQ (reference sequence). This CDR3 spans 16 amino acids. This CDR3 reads CASSPGTATFYNEQFF. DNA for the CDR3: TGTGCCAGCAGCCCTGGGACAGCCACCTTCTACAATGAGCAGTTCTTC.

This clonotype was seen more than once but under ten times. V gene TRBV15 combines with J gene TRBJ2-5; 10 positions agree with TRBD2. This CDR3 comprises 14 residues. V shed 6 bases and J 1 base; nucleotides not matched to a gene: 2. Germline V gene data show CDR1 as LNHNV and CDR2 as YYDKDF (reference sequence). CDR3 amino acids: CATRTSGFQETQYF. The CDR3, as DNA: TGTGCCACCAGGACTAGCGGGTTCCAAGAGACCCAGTACTTC. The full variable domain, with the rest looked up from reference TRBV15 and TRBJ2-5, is DAMVIQNPRYQVTQFGKPVTLSCSQTLNHNVMYWYQQKSSQAPKLLFHYYDKDFNNEADTPDNFQSRRPNTSFCFLDIRSPGLGDTAMYLCATRTSGFQETQYFGPGTRLLVL.

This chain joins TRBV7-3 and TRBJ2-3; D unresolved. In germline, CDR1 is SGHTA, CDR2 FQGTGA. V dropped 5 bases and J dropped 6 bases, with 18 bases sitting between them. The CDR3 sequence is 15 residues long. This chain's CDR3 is CASSDDSGSSDTQYF. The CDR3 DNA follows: TGTGCCAGCAGCGATGACTCAGGTTCTTCGGATACGCAGTATTTT. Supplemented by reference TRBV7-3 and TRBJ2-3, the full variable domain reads GAGVSQTPSNKVTEKGKYVELRCDPISGHTALYWYRQSLGQGPEFLIYFQGTGAADDSGLPNDRFFAVRPEGSVSTLKIQRTERGDSAVYLCASSDDSGSSDTQYFGPGTRLTVL.

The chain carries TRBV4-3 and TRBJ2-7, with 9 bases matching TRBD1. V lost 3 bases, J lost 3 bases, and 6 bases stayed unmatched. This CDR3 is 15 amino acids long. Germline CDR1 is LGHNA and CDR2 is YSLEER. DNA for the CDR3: TGCGCCAGCAGCCAGCCGGGACAGGGCTTCTACGAGCAGTACTTC. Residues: CASSQPGQGFYEQYF.

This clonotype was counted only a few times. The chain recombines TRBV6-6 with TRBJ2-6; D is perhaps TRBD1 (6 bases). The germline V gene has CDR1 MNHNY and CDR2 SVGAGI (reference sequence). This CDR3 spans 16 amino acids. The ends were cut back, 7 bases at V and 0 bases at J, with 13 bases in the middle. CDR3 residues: CASTRGQHSGANVLTF. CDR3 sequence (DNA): TGTGCCAGCACCAGAGGACAGCACTCTGGGGCCAACGTCCTGACTTTC.

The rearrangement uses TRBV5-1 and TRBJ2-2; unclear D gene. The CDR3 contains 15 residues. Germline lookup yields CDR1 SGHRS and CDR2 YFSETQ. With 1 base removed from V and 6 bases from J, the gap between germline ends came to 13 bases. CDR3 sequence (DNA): TGCGCCAGCAGCTTGCTCGGTCAAGGCCCCGGGGAGCTGTTTTTT. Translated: CASSLLGQGPGELFF.

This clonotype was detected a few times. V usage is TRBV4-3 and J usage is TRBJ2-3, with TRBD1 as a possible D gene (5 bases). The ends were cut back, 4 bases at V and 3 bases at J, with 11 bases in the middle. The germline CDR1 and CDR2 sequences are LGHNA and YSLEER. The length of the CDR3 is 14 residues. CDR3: CASSPGKVTDTQYF. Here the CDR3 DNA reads TGCGCCAGCAGCCCAGGGAAGGTGACAGATACGCAGTATTTT.

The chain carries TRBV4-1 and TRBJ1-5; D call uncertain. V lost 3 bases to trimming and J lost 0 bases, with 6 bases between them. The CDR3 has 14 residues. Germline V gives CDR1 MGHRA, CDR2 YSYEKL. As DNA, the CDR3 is TGCGCCAGCAGCCACACTGATAGCAATCAGCCCCAGCATTTT. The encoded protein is CASSHTDSNQPQHF.

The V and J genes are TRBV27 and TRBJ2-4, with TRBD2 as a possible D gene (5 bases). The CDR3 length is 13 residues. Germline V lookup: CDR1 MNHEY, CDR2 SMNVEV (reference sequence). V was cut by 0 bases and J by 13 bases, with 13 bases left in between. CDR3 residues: CASSLSLASEQYF. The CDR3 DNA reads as TGTGCCAGCAGTTTATCGTTAGCGAGTGAGCAGTACTTC.

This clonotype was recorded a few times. The CDR3 nucleotides are TGCGCCAGCAGCGCGGGACAGGGTGAAGAAAAACTGTTTTTT. This sequence encodes CASSAGQGEEKLFF. V is TRBV5-1 and J is TRBJ1-4; 9 positions agree with TRBD1. The CDR3 runs 14 residues. The germline gives CDR1 SGHRS, CDR2 YFSETQ. The ends lost 4 bases at V and 8 bases at J; junction bases unmatched: 6.

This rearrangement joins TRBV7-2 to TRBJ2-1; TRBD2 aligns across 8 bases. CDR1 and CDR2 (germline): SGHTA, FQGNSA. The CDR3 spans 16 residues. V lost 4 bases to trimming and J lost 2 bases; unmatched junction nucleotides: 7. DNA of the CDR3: TGTGCCAGCAGCTCCGACAGCGGGAGCCCCTACAATGAGCAGTTCTTC. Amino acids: CASSSDSGSPYNEQFF.

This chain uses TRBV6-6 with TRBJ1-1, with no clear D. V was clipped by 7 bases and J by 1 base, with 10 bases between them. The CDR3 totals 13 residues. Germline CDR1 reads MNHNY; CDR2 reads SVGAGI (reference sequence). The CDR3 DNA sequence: TGTGCCAGCAAGAATCTACCGAACACTGAAGCTTTCTTT. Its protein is CASKNLPNTEAFF.

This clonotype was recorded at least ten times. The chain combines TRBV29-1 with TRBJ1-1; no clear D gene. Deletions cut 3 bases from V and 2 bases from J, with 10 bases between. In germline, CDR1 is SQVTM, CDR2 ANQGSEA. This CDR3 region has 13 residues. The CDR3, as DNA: TGCAGCGTTGAGAGGCGGCTTAACACTGAAGCTTTCTTT. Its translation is CSVERRLNTEAFF.

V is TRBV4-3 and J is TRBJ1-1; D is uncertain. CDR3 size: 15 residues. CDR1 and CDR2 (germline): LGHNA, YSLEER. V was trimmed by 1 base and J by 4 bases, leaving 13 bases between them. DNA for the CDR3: TGCGCCAGCAGCCAAGTCTGGGCTATGGGCACTGAAGCTTTCTTT. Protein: CASSQVWAMGTEAFF.

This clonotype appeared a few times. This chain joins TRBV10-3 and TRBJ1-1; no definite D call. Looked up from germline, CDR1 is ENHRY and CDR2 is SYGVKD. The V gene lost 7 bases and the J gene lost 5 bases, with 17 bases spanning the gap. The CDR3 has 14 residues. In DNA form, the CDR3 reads TGTGCCATCAAAGCTCAGAACGTTGCAACTGAAGCTTTCTTT. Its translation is CAIKAQNVATEAFF.

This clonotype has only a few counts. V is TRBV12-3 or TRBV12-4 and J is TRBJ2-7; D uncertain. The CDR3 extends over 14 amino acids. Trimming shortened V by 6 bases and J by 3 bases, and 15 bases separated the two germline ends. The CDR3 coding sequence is TGTGCCAGCAGAGGTGCGAACACCTTCTACGAGCAGTACTTC. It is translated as CASRGANTFYEQYF.

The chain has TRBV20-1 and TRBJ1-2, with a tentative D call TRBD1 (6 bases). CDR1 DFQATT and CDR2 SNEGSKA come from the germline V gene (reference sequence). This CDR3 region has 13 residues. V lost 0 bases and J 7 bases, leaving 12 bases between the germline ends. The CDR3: CSARDPVGGGYTF. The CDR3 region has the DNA TGCAGTGCTAGAGATCCAGTAGGGGGTGGCTACACCTTC.

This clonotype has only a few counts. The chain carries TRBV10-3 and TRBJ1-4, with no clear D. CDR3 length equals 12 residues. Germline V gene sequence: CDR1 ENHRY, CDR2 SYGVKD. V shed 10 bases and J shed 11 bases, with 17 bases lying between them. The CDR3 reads CATWAAGLKLFF. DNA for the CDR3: TGTGCCACCTGGGCGGCAGGACTCAAACTGTTTTTT.

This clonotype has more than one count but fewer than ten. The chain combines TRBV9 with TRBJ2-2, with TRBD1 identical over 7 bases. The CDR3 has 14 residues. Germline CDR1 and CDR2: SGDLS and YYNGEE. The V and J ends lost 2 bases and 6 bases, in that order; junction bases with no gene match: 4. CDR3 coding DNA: TGTGCCAGCAGCGTCACAGGGGTAGCCGGGGAGCTGTTTTTT. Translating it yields CASSVTGVAGELFF. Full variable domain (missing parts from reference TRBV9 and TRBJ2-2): DSGVTQTPKHLITATGQRVTLRCSPRSGDLSVYWYQQSLDQGLQFLIQYYNGEERAKGNILERFSAQQFPDLHSELNLSSLELGDSALYFCASSVTGVAGELFFGEGSRLTVL.